A selection of T cell receptor beta chains follows, all from one sample in a study of blood T cells in healthy people across ages. Each CDR3 protein is one row after TCRdb ran MiXCR on the 5' RACE reads. The sample records some 880,000 distinct CDR3 sequences, about 37% being singletons. Sample: blood. The receptors here all came from a man aged 18-30 years in good health. The conserved cysteine and the conserved F or W are not part of the CDR3 here. The D gene is left open where the match is weak.

>TRBV2|-
ASRARGGEQY
>TRBV6-5|TRBD1
ASSSRQGSNEQF
>TRBV20-1|-
SARDWGESTDTQY
>TRBV20-1|-
SATPGLFIQREAF
>TRBV6-6|TRBD1
ASSYGTGTPGELF
>TRBV20-1|-
SARDLAVPYEQY
>TRBV20-1|-
SARPTGRSYGHT
>TRBV5-1|-
ASSPKTANTEAF
>TRBV5-1|-
ASSLSGTEAF
>TRBV5-1|-
ASSFLNPRDTQY
>TRBV20-1|-
SARGAPGDEQF
>TRBV5-6|-
ASSLAYEGYEQY
>TRBV7-2|-
ASSLYRDPRETQY
>TRBV2|TRBD1
ASIVSPGQEWIGAF
>TRBV20-1|-
SAGGQNTGELF
>TRBV13|-
ASSEPGTPQRNTIY
>TRBV29-1|-
SAWDRGAGGTNTGELF
>TRBV9|-
AGSVGAGSNQPQH
>TRBV5-6|-
ASSRGLRTDTQY
>TRBV2|TRBD2
ASAGGASGLIDTQY
>TRBV5-1|TRBD1
ASSFGTGFNEQF
>TRBV6-5|-
ASSYSDGGETQY
>TRBV30|-
AWSVQGNEKLF
>TRBV2|TRBD2
ASRSGGRGTDEQF
>TRBV6-5|-
ASSYSPGPNEQF
>TRBV7-9|-
ASSFSSDGTPLH
>TRBV9|-
ASSVDGLGSTDTQY
>TRBV20-1|-
SAITGTSGHMEQY
>TRBV3-1|-
ASSLGAENIQY
>TRBV3-1|-
ASSPSGTAANTEAF
>TRBV29-1|-
SLRGAGNGYT
>TRBV3-1|-
ASIGAGAGYGYT
>TRBV30|-
AWSRGDISYEQY
>TRBV6-2/TRBV6-3|-
ASSNTGTEAF
>TRBV7-9|-
ASSLGASEDTEAF
>TRBV11-2|-
ASSPNSAGAKNIQY
>TRBV6-6|-
ASRDSLYYEQY
>TRBV7-6|-
ASSYDPGPTYNEQF
>TRBV4-2|-
ASSQDILGTTWF
>TRBV20-1|TRBD2
SASDGGEQF
>TRBV20-1|-
SARDAGEGTDTQY
>TRBV20-1|-
SAHKGVLAKNIQY
>TRBV6-6|-
ASRQGSNTGELF
>TRBV6-1|-
ASSDRLRTGELF
>TRBV12-3/TRBV12-4|-
ASSPPWQAYGYT